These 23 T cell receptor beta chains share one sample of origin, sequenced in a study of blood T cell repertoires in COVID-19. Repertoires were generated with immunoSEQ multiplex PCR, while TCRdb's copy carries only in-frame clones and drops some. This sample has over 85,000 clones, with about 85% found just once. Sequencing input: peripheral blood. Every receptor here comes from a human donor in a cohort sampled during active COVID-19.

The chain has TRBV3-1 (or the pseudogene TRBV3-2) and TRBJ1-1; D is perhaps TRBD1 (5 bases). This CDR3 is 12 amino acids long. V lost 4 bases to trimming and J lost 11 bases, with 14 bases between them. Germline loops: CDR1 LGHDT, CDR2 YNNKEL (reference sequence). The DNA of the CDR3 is TGTGCCAGCAGCCCCGAACGGGGGTGGGCTTTCTTT. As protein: CASSPERGWAFF.

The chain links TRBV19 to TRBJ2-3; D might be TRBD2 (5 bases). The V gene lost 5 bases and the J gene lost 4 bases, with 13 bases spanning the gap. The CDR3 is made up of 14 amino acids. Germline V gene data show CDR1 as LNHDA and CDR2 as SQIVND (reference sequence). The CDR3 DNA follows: TGTGCCAGTAGTGGGCTAGAGGGATCAGATACGCAGTATTTT. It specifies CASSGLEGSDTQYF. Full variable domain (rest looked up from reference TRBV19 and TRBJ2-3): DGGITQSPKYLFRKEGQNVTLSCEQNLNHDAMYWYRQDPGQGLRLIYYSQIVNDFQKGDIAEGYSVSREKKESFPLTVTSAQKNPTAFYLCASSGLEGSDTQYFGPGTRLTVL.

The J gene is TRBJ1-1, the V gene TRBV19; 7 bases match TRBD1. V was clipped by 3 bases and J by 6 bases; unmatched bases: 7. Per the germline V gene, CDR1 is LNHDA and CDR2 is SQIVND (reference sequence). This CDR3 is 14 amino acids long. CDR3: CASSIRTGLPEAFF. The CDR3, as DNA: TGTGCCAGTAGTATTAGGACAGGCCTCCCTGAAGCTTTCTTT.

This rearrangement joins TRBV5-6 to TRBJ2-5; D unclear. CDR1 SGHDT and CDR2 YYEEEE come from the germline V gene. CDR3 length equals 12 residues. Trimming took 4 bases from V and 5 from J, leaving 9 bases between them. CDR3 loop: CASSPYRETQYF. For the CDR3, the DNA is TGTGCCAGCAGCCCCTACCGGGAGACCCAGTACTTC.

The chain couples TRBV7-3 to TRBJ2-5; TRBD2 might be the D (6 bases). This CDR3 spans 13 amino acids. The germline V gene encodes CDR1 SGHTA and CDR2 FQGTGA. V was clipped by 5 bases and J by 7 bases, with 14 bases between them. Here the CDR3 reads CASSPTSPGTQYF. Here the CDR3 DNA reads TGTGCCAGCAGCCCCACTAGCCCGGGGACCCAGTACTTC.

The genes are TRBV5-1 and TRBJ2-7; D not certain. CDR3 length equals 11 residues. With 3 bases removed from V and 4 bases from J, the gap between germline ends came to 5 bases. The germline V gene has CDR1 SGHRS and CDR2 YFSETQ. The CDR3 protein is CASSSEYEQYF. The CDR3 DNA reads TGCGCCAGCAGCTCAGAATACGAGCAGTACTTC.

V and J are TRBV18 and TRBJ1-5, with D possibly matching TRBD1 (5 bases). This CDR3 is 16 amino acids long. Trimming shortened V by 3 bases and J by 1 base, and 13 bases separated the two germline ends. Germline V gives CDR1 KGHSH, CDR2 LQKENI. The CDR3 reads CASSPGSGESNQPQHF. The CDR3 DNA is TGTGCCAGCTCACCTGGATCGGGGGAAAGCAATCAGCCCCAGCATTTT.

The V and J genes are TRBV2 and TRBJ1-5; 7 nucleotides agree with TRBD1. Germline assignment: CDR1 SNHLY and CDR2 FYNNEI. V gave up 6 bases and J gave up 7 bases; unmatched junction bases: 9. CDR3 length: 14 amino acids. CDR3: CASSRTGDWQPQHF. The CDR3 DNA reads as TGTGCCAGCAGCCGAACAGGGGATTGGCAGCCCCAGCATTTT. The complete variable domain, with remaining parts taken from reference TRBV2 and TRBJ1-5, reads EPEVTQTPSHQVTQMGQEVILRCVPISNHLYFYWYRQILGQKVEFLVSFYNNEISEKSEIFDDQFSVERPDGSNFTLKIRSTKLEDSAMYFCASSRTGDWQPQHFGDGTRLSIL.

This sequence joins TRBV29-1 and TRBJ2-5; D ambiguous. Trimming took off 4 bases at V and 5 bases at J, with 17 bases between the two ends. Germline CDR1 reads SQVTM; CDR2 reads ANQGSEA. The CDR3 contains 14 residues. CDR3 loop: CSVGKVGPMETQYF. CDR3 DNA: TGCAGCGTTGGGAAGGTGGGCCCGATGGAGACCCAGTACTTC.

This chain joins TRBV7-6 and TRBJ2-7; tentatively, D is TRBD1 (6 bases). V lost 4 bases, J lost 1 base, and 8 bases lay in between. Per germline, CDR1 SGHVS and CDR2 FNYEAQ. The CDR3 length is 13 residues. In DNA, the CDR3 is TGTGCCAGCAGCTCCGGACAGTCCTACGAGCAGTACTTC. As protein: CASSSGQSYEQYF.

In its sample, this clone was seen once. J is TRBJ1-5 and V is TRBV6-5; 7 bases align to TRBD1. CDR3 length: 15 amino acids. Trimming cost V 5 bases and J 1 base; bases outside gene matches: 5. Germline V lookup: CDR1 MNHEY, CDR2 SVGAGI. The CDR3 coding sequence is TGTGCCAGCAGTAGACAGGGAATAAGCAATCAGCCCCAGCATTTT. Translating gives CASSRQGISNQPQHF.

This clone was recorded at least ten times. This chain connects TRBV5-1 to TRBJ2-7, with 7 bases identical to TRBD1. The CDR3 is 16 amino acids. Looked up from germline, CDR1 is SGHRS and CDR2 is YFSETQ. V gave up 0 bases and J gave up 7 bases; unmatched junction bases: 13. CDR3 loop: CASSLGLRDRLLEQYF. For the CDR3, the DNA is TGCGCCAGCAGCTTGGGCCTCCGGGACAGACTTTTGGAGCAGTACTTC.

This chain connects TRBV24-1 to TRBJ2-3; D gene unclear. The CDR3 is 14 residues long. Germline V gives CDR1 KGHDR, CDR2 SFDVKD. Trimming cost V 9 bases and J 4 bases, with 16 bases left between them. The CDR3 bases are TGTGCCACCGCCTCGCGGAGAGAATCAGATACGCAGTATTTT. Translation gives CATASRRESDTQYF.

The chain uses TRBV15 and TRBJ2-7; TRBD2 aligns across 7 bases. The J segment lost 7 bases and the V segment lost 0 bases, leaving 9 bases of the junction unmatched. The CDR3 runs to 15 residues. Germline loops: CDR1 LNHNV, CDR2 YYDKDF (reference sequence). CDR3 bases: TGTGCCACCAGCAGAGAACCCACTTGGGGGGGGGAGCAGTACTTC. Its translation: CATSREPTWGGEQYF.

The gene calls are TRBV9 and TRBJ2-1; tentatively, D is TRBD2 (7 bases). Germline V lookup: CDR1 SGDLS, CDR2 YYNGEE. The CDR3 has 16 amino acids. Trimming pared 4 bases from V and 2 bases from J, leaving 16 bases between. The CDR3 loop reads CASSPRRGGTYNEQFF. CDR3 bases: TGTGCCAGCAGCCCCAGGAGGGGGGGTACCTACAATGAGCAGTTCTTC.

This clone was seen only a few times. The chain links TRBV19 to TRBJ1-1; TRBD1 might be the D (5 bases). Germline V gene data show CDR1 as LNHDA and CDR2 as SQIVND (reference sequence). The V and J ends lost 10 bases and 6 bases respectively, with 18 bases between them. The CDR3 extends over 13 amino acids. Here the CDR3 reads CATGRGMGAEAFF. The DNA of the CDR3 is TGTGCCACTGGGAGGGGTATGGGGGCTGAAGCTTTCTTT. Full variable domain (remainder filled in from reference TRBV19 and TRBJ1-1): DGGITQSPKYLFRKEGQNVTLSCEQNLNHDAMYWYRQDPGQGLRLIYYSQIVNDFQKGDIAEGYSVSREKKESFPLTVTSAQKNPTAFYLCATGRGMGAEAFFGQGTRLTVV.

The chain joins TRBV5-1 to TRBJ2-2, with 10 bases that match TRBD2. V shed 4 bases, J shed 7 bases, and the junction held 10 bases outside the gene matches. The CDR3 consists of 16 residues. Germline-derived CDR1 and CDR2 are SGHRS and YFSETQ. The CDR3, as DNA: TGCGCCAGCAGCCGAATGGCTAGCGGGAGTAGCGGGGAGCTGTTTTTT. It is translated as CASSRMASGSSGELFF.

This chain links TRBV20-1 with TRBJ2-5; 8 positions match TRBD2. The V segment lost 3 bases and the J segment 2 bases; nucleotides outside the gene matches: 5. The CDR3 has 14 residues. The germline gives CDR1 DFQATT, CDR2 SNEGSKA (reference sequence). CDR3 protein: CSASRGGAQETQYF. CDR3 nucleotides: TGCAGTGCTAGTCGGGGGGGAGCACAAGAGACCCAGTACTTC.

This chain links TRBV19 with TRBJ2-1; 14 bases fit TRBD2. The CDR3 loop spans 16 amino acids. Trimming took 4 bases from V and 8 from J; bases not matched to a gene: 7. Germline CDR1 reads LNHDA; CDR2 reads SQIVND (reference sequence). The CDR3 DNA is TGTGCCAGTAGTAAGGGGACTAGCGGGAGTTCCGATGAGCAGTTCTTC. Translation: CASSKGTSGSSDEQFF.

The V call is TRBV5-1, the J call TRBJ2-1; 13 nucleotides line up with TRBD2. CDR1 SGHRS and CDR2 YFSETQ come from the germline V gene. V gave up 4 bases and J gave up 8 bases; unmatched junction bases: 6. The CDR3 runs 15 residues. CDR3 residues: CASSQLAGGLDEQFF. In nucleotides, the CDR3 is TGCGCCAGCAGCCAACTAGCGGGAGGGCTGGATGAGCAGTTCTTC.

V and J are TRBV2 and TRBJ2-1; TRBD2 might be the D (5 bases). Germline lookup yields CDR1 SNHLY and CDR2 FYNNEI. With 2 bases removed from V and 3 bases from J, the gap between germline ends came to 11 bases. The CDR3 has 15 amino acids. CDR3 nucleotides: TGTGCCAGCAGTGAAAGGGAGTTAGACTACAATGAGCAGTTCTTC. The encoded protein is CASSERELDYNEQFF.

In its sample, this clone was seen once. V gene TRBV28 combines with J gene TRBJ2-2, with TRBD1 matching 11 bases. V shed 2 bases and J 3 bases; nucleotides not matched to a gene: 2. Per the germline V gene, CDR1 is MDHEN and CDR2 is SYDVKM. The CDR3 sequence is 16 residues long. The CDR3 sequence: CASSLGTGGYTGELFF. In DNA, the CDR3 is TGTGCCAGCAGTTTAGGGACAGGGGGGTACACCGGGGAGCTGTTTTTT.

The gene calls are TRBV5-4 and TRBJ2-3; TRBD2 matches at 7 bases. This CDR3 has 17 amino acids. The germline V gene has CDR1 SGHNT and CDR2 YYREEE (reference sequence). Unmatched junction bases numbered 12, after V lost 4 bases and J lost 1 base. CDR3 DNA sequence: TGTGCCAGCAGCAAAGCGGGGACTACCCCGCGCACAGATACGCAGTATTTT. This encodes CASSKAGTTPRTDTQYF.